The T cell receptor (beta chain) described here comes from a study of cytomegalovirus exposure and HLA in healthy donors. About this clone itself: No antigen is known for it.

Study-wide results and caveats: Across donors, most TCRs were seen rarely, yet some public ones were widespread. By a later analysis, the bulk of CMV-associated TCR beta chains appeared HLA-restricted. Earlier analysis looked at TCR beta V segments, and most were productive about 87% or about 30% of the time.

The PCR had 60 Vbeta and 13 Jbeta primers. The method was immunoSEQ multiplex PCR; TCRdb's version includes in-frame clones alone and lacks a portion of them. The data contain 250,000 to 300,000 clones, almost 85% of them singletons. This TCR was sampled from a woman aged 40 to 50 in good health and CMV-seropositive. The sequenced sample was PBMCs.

CDR3: CASSDGDRGIYGYTF. CDR3 coding DNA: TGTGCCAGCAGTGACGGGGACAGGGGGATCTATGGCTACACCTTC. The rearrangement links TRBV2 to TRBJ1-2; 11 bases agree with TRBD1. The CDR3 extends over 15 amino acids. The trim removed 3 bases at V and 4 bases at J, leaving 4 bases unmatched. Germline V lookup: CDR1 SNHLY, CDR2 FYNNEI.